This paragraph reports one T cell receptor (beta chain). No antigen is known for it. For every CD8+ T cell subset, around 300,000 cells were flow-sorted straight into RLT lysis buffer, and each subset was sorted in triplicate. To exclude memory contaminants, naive CD8+ T cells were stringently defined as CD45RO-CCR7+CD27+CD95-. Using standard density gradient centrifugation, peripheral blood mononuclear cells were isolated from buffy coats. A FACSAria III was used to flow-sort naive CXCR3-negative and CXCR3-positive CD8+ T cells. Total RNA was extracted from sorted cells using an RNeasy Mini Kit. This sample stems from a study of CXCR3-negative and CXCR3-positive naive CD8 T cells (dated by TCRdb to about 2019). General notes on the study: In total, 130 million to 150 million TRB reads were obtained, or roughly 1.5 +/- 0.3 million reads per library. Data from 11 donors, pooled across two independent experiments, went into the diversity and physicochemical repertoire analyses. Naive subsets from 5 or 6 donors and memory cells from 3 donors were included in the TRBV-TRBJ cluster analysis.

For sequencing, a NextSeq 550 was employed. The Human TCR Profiling Kit (MiLaboratory) was used to prepare UMI-labeled 5' RACE TRB cDNA libraries. cDNA synthesis used the entire amount of extracted RNA, and PCR amplification then used the entire amount of cDNA produced. Libraries were prepared in parallel with an identical number of PCR cycles. In the paper's pipeline: With a minimum of two reads required per UMI, MIGEC and MiXCR pulled out about 52,000 +/- 9,100 unique UMI-labeled TRB cDNA molecules from each library. An average of roughly 40,000 +/- 10,000 functional in-frame TRB CDR3 nucleotide clonotypes without stop codons was found per library. After each sample was downsampled to 5000 UMI-labeled TRB molecules, VDJtools was used to calculate diversity metrics such as normalized Shannon-Wiener and Chao1. Clonotype-size-weighted physicochemical properties of the central five CDR3 residues (interaction energy, strength, volume and Kidera factor 4) were computed in VDJtools. TCRdb reprocessed the reads; each CDR3 protein sequence makes one entry, and DNA is unavailable. The V and J calls were determined by TCRdb, not by the authors. The sample's table lists a count of 100,000 or so distinct CDR3 sequences. The top ten hold about 0.35% of the sample.

For CDR1 and CDR2, the germline V gene lists SGDLS and YYNGEE. Its CDR3 holds 15 amino acids, cysteine through phenylalanine. The coding DNA is unavailable. Beyond this particular receptor, the publication reports: Within the same donor, TRBV-TRBJ usage looked similar between naive CXCR3-negative and CXCR3-positive cells, but memory cells had distinct patterns. Because surface CD5, which is linked to self-reactivity in mice, was comparable between the naive subsets, TCR interaction strength was also inferred from TRB CDR3 physicochemical properties. Because CXCR3 expression was partially decreased after cryopreservation, freshly isolated PBMCs were used for most assays. TRB CDR3s from CXCR3-positive naive cells showed higher hydrophobicity (lower Kidera factor 4), lower energy, and higher strength and volume indices than CXCR3-negative naive cells. Repertoire diversity was comparably high in both naive subsets but much lower in memory CD8+ T cells.

Recombination joined TRBV9 with TRBJ2-1; no DNA is available, so the TRBD1 call from TCRdb remains unchecked. The TCR comes from a human donor in good health. Some clones in this sample may be carry-over from other donors' samples. Sequenced sample: naive CXCR3+ CD8+ T cells from blood. The intended sense of this specimen's cell subset or site label: CD45RO-CCR7+CD27+CD95- naive CD8+ T cells expressing CXCR3 (TNR3+). Here the CDR3 is given as CASSAPGTGDNEQFF.